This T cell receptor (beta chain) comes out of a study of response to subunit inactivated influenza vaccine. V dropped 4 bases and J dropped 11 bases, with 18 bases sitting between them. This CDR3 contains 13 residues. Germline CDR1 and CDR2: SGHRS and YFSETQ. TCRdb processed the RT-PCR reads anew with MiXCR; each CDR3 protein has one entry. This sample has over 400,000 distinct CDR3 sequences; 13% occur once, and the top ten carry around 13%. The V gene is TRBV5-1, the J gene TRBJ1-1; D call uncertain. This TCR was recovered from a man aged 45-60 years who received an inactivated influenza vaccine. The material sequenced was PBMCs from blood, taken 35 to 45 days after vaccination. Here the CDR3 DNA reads TGCGCCAGCAGCCCAGACCTTAGGGAGATGGCTTTCTTT. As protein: CASSPDLREMAFF.